The 28 T cell receptor beta chains below were found in one sample sequenced in a study of CD8+CD57+ T cells in acquired aplastic anemia. The TCR beta profiling, which covered VDJ combination and CDR3 sequence, was carried out using genomic DNA as the template. TCRdb called the reads again in MiXCR, with one record for every CDR3 protein. The sample consists of 190,000 or so distinct CDR3 sequences, roughly 57% of them appearing once. Material for sequencing was sorted CD4+, CD8+, or CD8+CD57+ T cells (not recorded which) from PBMCs. These receptor sequences come from a human donor in good health.

This clonotype was detected many times. This chain links TRBV7-9 with TRBJ1-2; 8 nucleotides match TRBD1. The CDR3 sequence is 14 residues long. V shed 5 bases and J 4 bases; nucleotides not matched to a gene: 6. Germline CDR1 SEHNR, CDR2 FQNEAQ (reference sequence). CDR3 in amino acids: CASSRPDRAYGYTF. The CDR3 DNA is TGTGCCAGCAGCCGTCCGGACAGGGCCTATGGCTACACCTTC.

The chain has TRBV29-1 and TRBJ2-1; 8 positions match TRBD2. CDR3 length equals 12 residues. Germline V gene data show CDR1 as SQVTM and CDR2 as ANQGSEA. Trimming took 5 bases from V and 9 from J; bases not matched to a gene: 6. CDR3 loop: CSVLPAGVEQFF. CDR3 coding DNA: TGCAGCGTTCTCCCAGCGGGAGTTGAGCAGTTCTTC.

The chain couples TRBV9 to TRBJ2-6; perhaps TRBD1 as D (6 bases). The CDR3 covers 14 residues. V was cut by 3 bases and J by 4 bases, with 8 bases left in between. Germline CDR1 SGDLS, CDR2 YYNGEE. In DNA, the CDR3 is TGTGCCAGCAGCGCCGGACAGGGGGCCAACGTCCTGACTTTC. Translated: CASSAGQGANVLTF.

This clonotype was seen ten or more times. The chain employs TRBV25-1 and TRBJ1-1; no definite D call. This CDR3 is 13 amino acids long. Germline assignment: CDR1 MGHDK and CDR2 SYGVNS. V lost 3 bases and J lost 4, with 9 bases in between. CDR3 loop: CASSDGVSTEAFF. In DNA form, the CDR3 reads TGTGCCAGCAGTGACGGGGTAAGCACTGAAGCTTTCTTT.

This rearrangement joins TRBV20-1 to TRBJ2-5; 9 nucleotides line up with TRBD2. The CDR3 sequence is 13 residues long. With V trimmed by 2 bases and J by 3 bases, 1 base remained unmatched. CDR1 is DFQATT, CDR2 SNEGSKA, per germline (reference sequence). The CDR3 sequence: CSARRGGEETQYF. The DNA for the CDR3 is TGCAGTGCTAGACGCGGGGGGGAAGAGACCCAGTACTTC.

The table lists this clonotype with a few counts. The chain employs TRBV30 and TRBJ2-7; D may be TRBD1 (5 bases). The V and J ends lost 1 base and 5 bases respectively, with 15 bases between them. Germline CDR1 reads GTSNPN; CDR2 reads SVGIG (reference sequence). The CDR3 loop spans 14 amino acids. The CDR3 sequence is CAWSAWQGNDEQYF. CDR3 coding DNA: TGTGCCTGGAGTGCCTGGCAGGGCAACGACGAGCAGTACTTC.

This clonotype was detected many times. This chain links TRBV29-1 with TRBJ2-5, with TRBD1 identical over 8 bases. From germline, CDR1 is SQVTM and CDR2 ANQGSEA. CDR3 length: 12 amino acids. Trimming removed 7 bases from V and 4 bases from J; junction bases left unmatched: 5. The CDR3 loop is CSDRQGSETQYF. CDR3 DNA sequence: TGCAGCGACAGACAGGGGTCAGAGACCCAGTACTTC.

V is TRBV6-6 and J is TRBJ2-7; D unresolved. The CDR3 contains 13 residues. V dropped 6 bases and J dropped 6 bases, with 15 bases sitting between them. The germline CDR1 and CDR2 sequences are MNHNY and SVGAGI (reference sequence). The CDR3 loop is CASRPGRSPEQYF. The CDR3 DNA is TGTGCCAGCAGGCCCGGACGGTCGCCCGAGCAGTACTTC.

This chain links TRBV7-9 with TRBJ2-5, with a possible D match to TRBD2 (7 bases). V was pared by 1 base and J by 3 bases, with 12 bases between. The CDR3 contains 15 residues. Looked up from germline, CDR1 is SEHNR and CDR2 is FQNEAQ (reference sequence). The CDR3 DNA reads as TGTGCCAGCAGCTTAGAAGGGGGAGGGAAAGAGACCCAGTACTTC. It specifies CASSLEGGGKETQYF. Full variable domain (missing parts from reference TRBV7-9 and TRBJ2-5): DTGVSQNPRHKITKRGQNVTFRCDPISEHNRLYWYRQTLGQGPEFLTYFQNEAQLEKSRLLSDRFSAERPKGSFSTLEIQRTEQGDSAMYLCASSLEGGGKETQYFGPGTRLLVL.

V gene TRBV14 combines with J gene TRBJ1-1, with D tentatively TRBD1 (5 bases). Looked up from germline, CDR1 is SGHDN and CDR2 is FVKESK. V lost 0 bases and J lost 4, with 15 bases in between. The CDR3 extends over 16 amino acids. This CDR3 is CASSQEGTESATEAFF. The CDR3 nucleotides are TGTGCCAGCAGCCAAGAAGGGACCGAATCGGCCACTGAAGCTTTCTTT.

This clonotype counts as medium-sized. V usage is TRBV7-2 and J usage is TRBJ2-3, with D possibly matching TRBD2 (5 bases). The CDR3 runs to 14 residues. Trimming removed 5 bases at V and 4 bases at J, with 13 bases between. Germline V lookup: CDR1 SGHTA, CDR2 FQGNSA. CDR3 in DNA: TGTGCCAGCAGCCTACTAGGATTTGCAGATACGCAGTATTTT. It translates to CASSLLGFADTQYF.

V and J are TRBV2 and TRBJ1-5; 9 bases match TRBD1. This CDR3 has 14 residues. From germline, CDR1 is SNHLY and CDR2 FYNNEI. Unmatched junction bases numbered 6, after V lost 6 bases and J lost 6 bases. The DNA of the CDR3 is TGTGCCAGCAGAGGACAGGGGACGGTTCAGCCCCAGCATTTT. Amino acid sequence: CASRGQGTVQPQHF.

The gene calls are TRBV2 and TRBJ2-6, with D unresolved. Deletions cut 5 bases from V and 1 base from J, with 9 bases between. CDR3 length equals 15 residues. Germline V gene data show CDR1 as SNHLY and CDR2 as FYNNEI. CDR3 nucleotides: TGTGCCAGCAGTCAAACCGTGTCTGGGGCCAACGTCCTGACTTTC. It encodes CASSQTVSGANVLTF.

This clonotype was detected only a few times. A read error may explain this, as a much larger clone is one base away. V is TRBV29-1 and J is TRBJ2-1, with 14 positions matching TRBD2. V dropped 1 base and J dropped 2; count of bases not matched to a gene: 7. The CDR3 loop spans 18 amino acids. Looked up from germline, CDR1 is SQVTM and CDR2 is ANQGSEA. The CDR3 DNA is TGCAGCGTTGAAGGACTAGCGGGGGGGCCGCGCCCCTACAATGAGCAGTTCTTC. Protein sequence: CSVEGLAGGPRPYNEQFF.

There are a few counts of this clonotype. J is TRBJ2-2 and V is TRBV6-5; D perhaps matches TRBD1 (6 bases). Germline values: CDR1 MNHEY, CDR2 SVGAGI. V shed 2 bases and J shed 3 bases, with 22 bases lying between them. CDR3 length: 19 residues. The CDR3 is CASSYGVHREPMYTGELFF. CDR3 DNA sequence: TGTGCCAGCAGTTACGGGGTTCACAGGGAGCCTATGTACACCGGGGAGCTGTTTTTT.

The chain recombines TRBV20-1 with TRBJ1-6; D might be TRBD1 (6 bases). CDR1 and CDR2 (germline): DFQATT, SNEGSKA (reference sequence). The CDR3 is made up of 14 amino acids. V lost 6 bases, J lost 12 bases, and 21 bases lay in between. The CDR3 sequence is CSARTASLDGPLHF. The CDR3 DNA follows: TGCAGTGCAAGGACAGCTAGCCTCGACGGACCCCTCCACTTT.

The chain is built from TRBV7-3 and TRBJ2-3, with 9 bases matching TRBD2. Germline V CDR1 and CDR2: SGHTA, FQGTGA. CDR3 size: 15 residues. The V gene end was trimmed by 5 bases and the J gene end by 0 bases; junction bases not matched to a gene: 3. The DNA of the CDR3 is TGTGCCAGCAGCATAGCGGGGGCCAGCACAGATACGCAGTATTTT. This sequence encodes CASSIAGASTDTQYF.

This chain uses TRBV9 with TRBJ2-1, with D perhaps matching TRBD2 (6 bases). This CDR3 has 16 residues. Looked up from germline, CDR1 is SGDLS and CDR2 is YYNGEE. Trimming pared 3 bases from V and 0 bases from J, leaving 13 bases between. CDR3: CASSARGESSYNEQFF. The CDR3 DNA reads as TGTGCCAGCAGCGCCCGCGGGGAGAGCTCCTACAATGAGCAGTTCTTC. The variable domain in full, completed from reference TRBV9 and TRBJ2-1, reads DSGVTQTPKHLITATGQRVTLRCSPRSGDLSVYWYQQSLDQGLQFLIQYYNGEERAKGNILERFSAQQFPDLHSELNLSSLELGDSALYFCASSARGESSYNEQFFGPGTRLTVL.

Worth noting for this clonotype: A read error may produce the germline difference seen at one junction end. V is TRBV4-1 and J is TRBJ1-1, with D tentatively TRBD1 (6 bases). The CDR3 extends over 16 amino acids. Germline loops: CDR1 MGHRA, CDR2 YSYEKL. The CDR3 here is CASSLRKGGTNTEAFF. The CDR3 nucleotides read TGTGCCAGCAGCTTGAGAAAGGGGGGAACGAACACTGAAGCTTTCTTT.

V is TRBV14 and J is TRBJ1-1; the D is unclear. CDR1 and CDR2 (germline): SGHDN, FVKESK. The CDR3 length is 13 residues. The germline V and J ends were trimmed by 6 bases and 1 base, with 9 bases remaining between them. CDR3 amino acids: CASSYLRNTEAFF. CDR3 nucleotides: TGTGCCAGCAGTTACCTGAGGAACACTGAAGCTTTCTTT.

The rearrangement uses TRBV19 and TRBJ2-3, with 8 bases aligning to TRBD1. CDR1 is LNHDA, CDR2 SQIVND, per germline (reference sequence). This CDR3 has 14 amino acids. The trim removed 6 bases at V and 2 bases at J, leaving 4 bases unmatched. The CDR3 coding sequence is TGTGCCAGTAGGACAGGGGTCCTCACAGATACGCAGTATTTT. Translated, it gives CASRTGVLTDTQYF.

The chain recombines TRBV10-1 with TRBJ1-6; TRBD1 is a possible D gene (6 bases). The germline V and J ends were trimmed by 8 bases and 17 bases, with 22 bases remaining between them. The CDR3 covers 13 residues. CDR1 and CDR2 from the germline V gene are WNHNN and SYGVQD (reference sequence). The CDR3 protein is CASGTRDTGCVHF. The DNA of the CDR3 is TGCGCCAGCGGTACCCGGGACACTGGGTGTGTCCACTTT.

CDR3 in amino acids: CASTGVGETQYF. The CDR3 coding sequence is TGTGCCAGTACGGGAGTAGGGGAGACCCAGTACTTC. The V gene is TRBV19, the J gene TRBJ2-5; perhaps TRBD2 as D (6 bases). V gave up 7 bases and J gave up 5 bases, with 11 bases separating them. Germline V CDR1 and CDR2: LNHDA, SQIVND (reference sequence). There are 12 residues in the CDR3. Full variable domain (missing parts from reference TRBV19 and TRBJ2-5): DGGITQSPKYLFRKEGQNVTLSCEQNLNHDAMYWYRQDPGQGLRLIYYSQIVNDFQKGDIAEGYSVSREKKESFPLTVTSAQKNPTAFYLCASTGVGETQYFGPGTRLLVL.

J is TRBJ2-3 and V is TRBV4-3, with 10 bases aligning to TRBD2. CDR1 and CDR2 (germline): LGHNA, YSLEER. The CDR3 is made up of 17 amino acids. After removal of 1 base from V and 5 bases from J, the junction contained 9 bases not matched to a gene. The CDR3 nucleotides are TGCGCCAGCAGCCAAGTGTTCAGCGGGGGGGCGAAAGATACGCAGTATTTT. It codes for CASSQVFSGGAKDTQYF.

This chain connects TRBV10-3 to TRBJ1-5; 9 bases align to TRBD1. Per the germline V gene, CDR1 is ENHRY and CDR2 is SYGVKD. The trim removed 7 bases at V and 6 bases at J, leaving 7 bases unmatched. This CDR3 has 14 amino acids. The CDR3 here is CAIKPGQGAQPQHF. CDR3 coding DNA: TGTGCCATCAAACCGGGACAGGGAGCTCAGCCCCAGCATTTT.

The CDR3 is CASSILPYEQYF. DNA of the CDR3: TGTGCCAGCAGCATCCTTCCCTACGAGCAGTACTTC. The rearrangement links TRBV7-9 to TRBJ2-7; D unresolved. The CDR3 is made up of 12 amino acids. From germline, CDR1 is SEHNR and CDR2 FQNEAQ (reference sequence). The V end lost 5 bases, the J end lost 2 bases, and 7 bases lay between the germline ends.

The CDR3 loop reads CSATAGTGTEQYF. DNA of the CDR3: TGCAGCGCCACAGCCGGGACAGGGACCGAGCAGTACTTC. The V call is TRBV29-1, the J call TRBJ2-7, with 9 bases lining up with TRBD1. The CDR3 runs 13 residues. After removal of 7 bases from V and 6 bases from J, the junction contained 10 bases not matched to a gene. The germline V gene encodes CDR1 SQVTM and CDR2 ANQGSEA.

V is TRBV20-1 and J is TRBJ1-6; D unresolved. This CDR3 is 12 amino acids long. The germline V and J ends were trimmed by 3 bases and 9 bases, with 9 bases remaining between them. CDR1 DFQATT and CDR2 SNEGSKA come from the germline V gene (reference sequence). This CDR3 reads CSASSQFSPLHF. The CDR3 nucleotides are TGCAGTGCTAGTAGCCAGTTTTCACCCCTCCACTTT.